The 18 T cell receptor beta chains listed next were all sequenced from one sample in a study of T cell repertoires in cytomegalovirus infection. Each CDR3 protein is one row after TCRdb ran MiXCR on the reads. The data contain about 160,000 distinct CDR3 sequences, 15% to 20% of them singletons. Input material: CD8+ T cells from PBMCs. Receptors were obtained from a human donor in good health (CMV status not recorded). Some clones in this sample may be carry-over from other donors' samples.

The DNA for the CDR3 is TGCGCCAGCAGCTTGATAGGGGAGAACACCGGGGAGCTGTTTTTT. Translation: CASSLIGENTGELFF. The V gene is TRBV5-1, the J gene TRBJ2-2, with a weak D call TRBD1 (5 bases). This CDR3 is built from 15 residues. The germline V gene has CDR1 SGHRS and CDR2 YFSETQ. The V and J ends lost 1 base and 1 base respectively, with 8 bases between them.

This clonotype occurred many times. The gene calls are TRBV7-2 and TRBJ2-7; D is perhaps TRBD1 (5 bases). CDR3 length: 14 amino acids. The germline V and J ends were trimmed by 5 bases and 2 bases, with 13 bases remaining between them. Germline V gene sequence: CDR1 SGHTA, CDR2 FQGNSA. The CDR3 DNA is TGTGCCAGCAGCCGAGGCCAGGGAACCTACGAGCAGTACTTC. Encoded protein: CASSRGQGTYEQYF.

The table lists this clonotype with a count of one. The V and J genes are TRBV6-5 and TRBJ2-2; 8 nucleotides agree with TRBD1. The CDR3 has 14 amino acids. Germline CDR1 is MNHEY and CDR2 is SVGAGI. The trim removed 7 bases at V and 0 bases at J, leaving 1 base unmatched. The CDR3 is CASKTGANTGELFF. The DNA of the CDR3 is TGTGCCAGCAAGACAGGGGCGAACACCGGGGAGCTGTTTTTT.

This rearrangement joins TRBV4-1 to TRBJ2-7; TRBD2 agrees at 10 bases. V lost 2 bases and J lost 3; bases outside the gene matches: 4. From germline, CDR1 is MGHRA and CDR2 YSYEKL. The CDR3 totals 15 residues. Written as DNA, the CDR3 is TGCGCCAGCAGCCAACTCTGGACTAGCGGCTACGAGCAGTACTTC. This codes for CASSQLWTSGYEQYF.

This clonotype was recorded a few times. The chain couples TRBV12-3 or TRBV12-4 to TRBJ1-1; D ambiguous. The CDR3 covers 15 residues. V lost 2 bases and J lost 0, with 10 bases in between. The CDR3 region has the DNA TGTGCCAGCAGTTTAAGGTCACCTGTGAACACTGAAGCTTTCTTT. Translation gives CASSLRSPVNTEAFF.

This clonotype was seen a handful of times. The genes are TRBV7-8 and TRBJ2-6; no clear D. The V end lost 5 bases, the J end lost 0 bases, and 20 bases lay between the germline ends. The CDR3 runs 19 residues. CDR1 is SGHVS and CDR2 is FQNEAQ in the germline V gene. CDR3 DNA: TGTGCCAGCAGCCTACTAATCCGCGAGGCGGTCTCTGGGGCCAACGTCCTGACTTTC. Amino acid sequence: CASSLLIREAVSGANVLTF.

This clonotype was detected a few times. The V and J genes are TRBV5-6 and TRBJ1-6; D not certain. The CDR3 runs 16 residues. From germline, CDR1 is SGHDT and CDR2 YYEEEE. V was trimmed by 0 bases and J by 3 bases, leaving 10 bases between them. The CDR3 DNA follows: TGTGCCAGCAGCTTGGGATCGCAGCTCTATAATTCACCCCTCCACTTT. Protein sequence: CASSLGSQLYNSPLHF.

This clonotype came up a few times. V and J are TRBV5-6 and TRBJ2-7; perhaps D is TRBD1 or TRBD2 (6 bases each). V lost 4 bases to trimming and J lost 3 bases, with 17 bases between them. The CDR3 runs 15 residues. Per the germline V gene, CDR1 is SGHDT and CDR2 is YYEEEE. The CDR3 region has the DNA TGTGCCAGCAGCCCCGTCGCCGGGGGCGGCTACGAGCAGTACTTC. This codes for CASSPVAGGGYEQYF. The variable domain in full, completed from reference TRBV5-6 and TRBJ2-7, reads DAGVTQSPTHLIKTRGQQVTLRCSPKSGHDTVSWYQQALGQGPQFIFQYYEEEERQRGNFPDRFSGHQFPNYSSELNVNALLLGDSALYLCASSPVAGGGYEQYFGPGTRLTVT.

The V call is TRBV7-9, the J call TRBJ2-3; 8 bases line up with TRBD1. The germline CDR1 and CDR2 sequences are SEHNR and FQNEAQ (reference sequence). V trimming: 5 bases; J trimming: 4 bases; junction bases outside the gene matches: 8. The CDR3 is 15 residues long. The CDR3: CASSTTGGRADTQYF. The CDR3 bases are TGTGCCAGCAGCACAACAGGGGGTCGCGCAGATACGCAGTATTTT.

J is TRBJ2-7 and V is TRBV6-2 or TRBV6-3; 8 bases line up with TRBD1. V was pared by 5 bases and J by 5 bases, with 8 bases of the junction left unmatched. This CDR3 region has 14 residues. Germline V gene lookup returns CDR1 MNHEY and CDR2 SVGEGT. The CDR3 DNA is TGTGCCAGCAGTCCGACAGGGGTCATCCACGAGCAGTACTTC. It codes for CASSPTGVIHEQYF.

The V and J genes are TRBV7-2 and TRBJ2-2; 8 bases match TRBD2. This CDR3 has 15 amino acids. V lost 4 bases and J lost 4; bases outside the gene matches: 5. Germline assignment: CDR1 SGHTA and CDR2 FQGNSA. CDR3 protein: CASSSTTSATGELFF. The CDR3 nucleotides are TGTGCCAGCAGCTCGACGACTAGCGCCACCGGGGAGCTGTTTTTT.

The chain recombines TRBV3-1 with TRBJ2-1; D call uncertain. CDR1 LGHDT and CDR2 YNNKEL come from the germline V gene (reference sequence). This CDR3 has 16 amino acids. Trimming left V 3 bases short and J 2 bases short, with 14 bases between. In nucleotides, the CDR3 is TGTGCCAGCAGCCAGACGACACGAAGGCCCTACAATGAGCAGTTCTTC. It encodes CASSQTTRRPYNEQFF.

V and J are TRBV7-9 and TRBJ2-7; D is uncertain. Looked up from germline, CDR1 is SEHNR and CDR2 is FQNEAQ (reference sequence). Trimming took 5 bases from V and 7 from J, leaving 15 bases between them. The CDR3 totals 13 residues. The CDR3 here is CASSPSPGREQYF. The CDR3 nucleotides read TGTGCCAGCAGCCCGTCGCCGGGCCGGGAGCAGTACTTC.

The chain combines TRBV9 with TRBJ2-7; 7 bases are shared with TRBD1. With 0 bases clipped from V and 3 bases from J, the junction kept 6 bases outside the gene matches. CDR3 length equals 15 residues. Germline loops: CDR1 SGDLS, CDR2 YYNGEE. The CDR3, as DNA: TGTGCCAGCAGCGTAGGGACAGGTGCGAGCTACGAGCAGTACTTC. It encodes CASSVGTGASYEQYF.

The chain links TRBV19 to TRBJ1-1, with a possible D match to TRBD1 (5 bases). The CDR3 has 13 residues. V was cut by 7 bases and J by 7 bases, with 16 bases left in between. Germline V gene data show CDR1 as LNHDA and CDR2 as SQIVND (reference sequence). CDR3 coding DNA: TGTGCCAGTACCCCCCCCTTCAGGGATGAAGCTTTCTTT. This codes for CASTPPFRDEAFF. The full variable domain, in which reference TRBV19 and TRBJ1-1 provide the parts outside the CDR3, is DGGITQSPKYLFRKEGQNVTLSCEQNLNHDAMYWYRQDPGQGLRLIYYSQIVNDFQKGDIAEGYSVSREKKESFPLTVTSAQKNPTAFYLCASTPPFRDEAFFGQGTRLTVV.

This clonotype was detected only a few times. J is TRBJ2-3 and V is TRBV29-1, with D perhaps matching TRBD2 (6 bases). The V gene's germline CDR1 is SQVTM and CDR2 ANQGSEA. V lost 2 bases to trimming and J lost 0 bases, with 6 bases between them. The CDR3 covers 13 residues. The CDR3 loop is CSVESGSTDTQYF. The CDR3 DNA follows: TGCAGCGTTGAAAGCGGGAGCACAGATACGCAGTATTTT.

The chain couples TRBV2 to TRBJ2-7; a possible D gene is TRBD1 (5 bases). The length of the CDR3 is 15 residues. From germline, CDR1 is SNHLY and CDR2 FYNNEI. With 5 bases removed from V and 0 bases from J, the gap between germline ends came to 14 bases. The CDR3 sequence is CASSLDRQSSYEQYF. CDR3 sequence (DNA): TGTGCCAGCAGTTTGGACCGACAGAGCTCCTACGAGCAGTACTTC.

This clonotype appeared once. The chain joins TRBV13 to TRBJ2-5, with D hard to call. The CDR3 covers 13 residues. Trimming left V 3 bases short and J 1 base short, with 6 bases between. Germline assignment: CDR1 PRHDT and CDR2 FYEKMQ (reference sequence). The CDR3 region has the DNA TGTGCCAGCAGCTTTGAGGTCCAAGAGACCCAGTACTTC. This sequence encodes CASSFEVQETQYF.